These 14 T cell receptor beta chains share one sample of origin, sequenced in a study of blood T cell repertoires in COVID-19 (dated by TCRdb to 2019 to 2021). Library generation was performed with the immunoSEQ multiplex PCR assay. Imported from immuneACCESS, the table was reduced by TCRdb to in-frame sequences with V and J called. These copies leave out some clones; in studies compared against another copy, an unresolved V gene accounts for under half, and the cause of the remainder is not known. Counted in this sample were 150,000 or so clones; 78% of them appeared once. The ten biggest clones cover more than 5% of the sample. The specimen was PBMCs or T cells enriched from blood (not recorded which). Receptor source: a woman between 50 and 59 years old who had recovered from COVID-19.

The rearrangement joins TRBV14 to TRBJ2-3; 8 nucleotides align to TRBD2. V trimming: 6 bases; J trimming: 9 bases; junction bases outside the gene matches: 5. This CDR3 spans 12 amino acids. From germline, CDR1 is SGHDN and CDR2 FVKESK. The CDR3 sequence is CASSFSGATQYF. The DNA for the CDR3 is TGTGCCAGCAGTTTTAGCGGGGCAACGCAGTATTTT.

This clone was observed a single time. This rearrangement joins TRBV5-1 to TRBJ1-2, with 8 bases lining up with TRBD1. CDR1 SGHRS and CDR2 YFSETQ come from the germline V gene. The CDR3 is made up of 18 amino acids. Trimming took 6 bases from V and 1 from J; bases not matched to a gene: 17. CDR3 residues: CASTFDFMTGASNYGYTF. CDR3 sequence (DNA): TGCGCCAGCACCTTTGACTTCATGACAGGGGCGAGTAACTATGGCTACACCTTC.

This clone was recorded only once. The rearrangement links TRBV3-1 (or the pseudogene TRBV3-2) to TRBJ2-7; possible D gene TRBD1, 6 bases. Deletions cut 1 base from V and 2 bases from J, with 18 bases between. The length of the CDR3 is 17 residues. Germline V gene data show CDR1 as LGHDT and CDR2 as YNNKEL (reference sequence). The CDR3 loop is CASSQGLKGVNPYEQYF. CDR3 sequence (DNA): TGTGCCAGCAGCCAAGGTCTGAAGGGGGTGAACCCCTACGAGCAGTACTTC.

This chain uses TRBV7-2 with TRBJ1-5, with D possibly being TRBD1 (5 bases). The CDR3 runs 14 residues. The germline CDR1 and CDR2 sequences are SGHTA and FQGNSA. V was pared by 5 bases and J by 4 bases, with 12 bases between. CDR3 nucleotide sequence: TGTGCCAGCAGCCTCGGACAATATAATCAGCCCCAGCATTTT. As protein: CASSLGQYNQPQHF.

The CDR3 protein is CSVVTGDPSGNTIYF. The CDR3 bases are TGCAGCGTAGTGACAGGAGATCCTTCTGGAAACACCATATATTTT. The chain employs TRBV29-1 and TRBJ1-3; TRBD1 is a possible D gene (6 bases). V lost 6 bases and J 1 base, leaving 16 bases between the germline ends. The CDR3 has 15 amino acids. The germline gives CDR1 SQVTM, CDR2 ANQGSEA.

The rearrangement joins TRBV6-5 to TRBJ2-7; TRBD2 is a possible D gene (6 bases). Trimming removed 4 bases at V and 5 bases at J, with 15 bases between. CDR1 and CDR2 (germline): MNHEY, SVGAGI. CDR3 length: 14 amino acids. CDR3 amino acids: CASSSSWGENEQYF. CDR3 nucleotides: TGTGCCAGCAGTTCCTCATGGGGGGAAAACGAGCAGTACTTC.

The chain uses TRBV15 and TRBJ2-5; 8 bases match TRBD1. This CDR3 spans 13 amino acids. V shed 3 bases, J shed 4 bases, and the junction held 1 base outside the gene matches. The germline gives CDR1 LNHNV, CDR2 YYDKDF (reference sequence). The CDR3 DNA reads as TGTGCCACCAGCAGCAGGGGGCGAGAGACCCAGTACTTC. As protein: CATSSRGRETQYF.

The count of this clone is one. The rearrangement links TRBV4-2 to TRBJ2-1; TRBD2 matches at 7 bases. V lost 3 bases to trimming and J lost 7 bases; unmatched junction nucleotides: 9. The CDR3 runs 15 residues. From germline, CDR1 is LGHNA and CDR2 YNFKEQ. CDR3 in DNA: TGTGCCAGCAGCCAGGGAAACAGACTAGCAAATGAGCAGTTCTTC. Translation gives CASSQGNRLANEQFF.

The V call is TRBV6-5, the J call TRBJ1-6; possibly TRBD1 for D (5 bases). Germline lookup yields CDR1 MNHEY and CDR2 SVGAGI. V dropped 2 bases and J dropped 14 bases, with 13 bases sitting between them. The CDR3 consists of 13 residues. The DNA for the CDR3 is TGTGCCAGCAGTTACACCCGACAGAATACCCTCCACTTT. Its translation: CASSYTRQNTLHF.

This clone was observed many times. V is TRBV18 and J is TRBJ2-5; TRBD2 is a possible D gene (6 bases). The germline V gene encodes CDR1 KGHSH and CDR2 LQKENI. Between the trimmed V and J ends, which lost 0 bases and 2 bases, there was a span of 10 bases. The CDR3 loop spans 15 amino acids. Here the CDR3 reads CASSPPPSVQETQYF. The CDR3 DNA sequence: TGTGCCAGCTCACCACCGCCTAGCGTACAAGAGACCCAGTACTTC.

With respect to this clone: Other DNA sequences within the sample encode an identical CDR3. V and J are TRBV24-1 and TRBJ1-5, with D uncertain. This CDR3 comprises 12 residues. Germline V CDR1 and CDR2: KGHDR, SFDVKD. Trimming stripped 2 bases from V and 4 bases from J, with 2 bases between. The CDR3 bases are TGTGCCACCAGTGATTCTAATCAGCCCCAGCATTTT. Protein product: CATSDSNQPQHF.

The chain is built from TRBV29-1 and TRBJ1-1; 7 nucleotides align to TRBD1. Germline V CDR1 and CDR2: SQVTM, ANQGSEA. The trim removed 3 bases at V and 4 bases at J, leaving 5 bases unmatched. CDR3 size: 13 residues. The CDR3 loop is CSVDDRVATEAFF. Here the CDR3 DNA reads TGCAGCGTTGATGACAGGGTCGCCACTGAAGCTTTCTTT.

The chain employs TRBV10-3 and TRBJ2-7, with a weak D call TRBD1 (5 bases). The CDR3 length is 13 residues. V lost 0 bases and J 5 bases, leaving 8 bases between the germline ends. CDR1 ENHRY and CDR2 SYGVKD come from the germline V gene. For the CDR3, the DNA is TGTGCCATCAGTGAGTCTGGCAGGGACGAGCAGTACGTC. Its protein is CAISESGRDEQYV.

There are a few counts of this clone. The J gene is TRBJ1-1, the V gene TRBV24-1; TRBD1 is a possible D gene (6 bases). V lost 5 bases to trimming and J lost 5 bases, with 11 bases between them. Germline CDR1 is KGHDR and CDR2 is SFDVKD. This CDR3 has 13 amino acids. This CDR3 is CATSAGTTTEAFF. DNA of the CDR3: TGTGCCACCAGTGCCGGGACAACGACTGAAGCTTTCTTT.